Here is one TCR beta chain with its context. These data belong to a study of blood T cell repertoires in COVID-19. Study in general: Specimens from acute and convalescent COVID-19 originated in the United States, Italy and Spain. Sources were T cells, B-cell-depleted T cells, or PBMCs; the material itself was cDNA or gDNA.

In the original workflow: By means of reference gene primer amplification, nucleated cell counts were estimated. Sequencing was performed with immunoSEQ multiplex PCR; in TCRdb, only in-frame clones are kept and a portion is missing. That table is the source of V, J and clone size, and D and trimming were worked out from the DNA. The sample lists a few hundred thousand clones, 84% occurring once. The CDR3 has 17 residues. V lost 5 bases to trimming and J lost 5 bases; unmatched junction nucleotides: 15. Germline V gene sequence: CDR1 SGHTA, CDR2 FQGNSA. The sequencing input was peripheral blood. The clonotype comes from a man in his forties who had recovered from COVID-19. The chain has TRBV7-2 and TRBJ1-2; 9 bases align to TRBD1. The CDR3 loop reads CASSSAGTGLSSYGYTF. The CDR3 DNA follows: TGTGCCAGCAGCAGCGCCGGGACAGGGTTATCGAGTTATGGCTACACCTTC.